This TCR beta chain was recovered during a study of T-cell memory formation after mild COVID-19. The germline V gene encodes CDR1 SEHNR and CDR2 FQNEAQ (reference sequence). The CDR3 consists of 13 residues. Trimming removed 5 bases at V and 2 bases at J, with 9 bases between. TCRdb re-called the 5' RACE reads with MiXCR, one entry per CDR3 protein. The data contain approximately 260,000 distinct CDR3 sequences, approximately 15% of them singletons. Sequencing used PBMCs or a T cell subset sorted from them (not recorded which). This clonotype originated in a man between 18 and 29 years old who had mild COVID-19 (a few samples of this study predate the infection). Cell type and time point are not known. The chain has TRBV7-9 and TRBJ2-5; D uncertain. CDR3 in amino acids: CASSRALQETQYF. DNA for the CDR3: TGTGCCAGCAGCCGGGCGCTTCAAGAGACCCAGTACTTC.